Below are 25 T cell receptor beta chains sequenced from a single sample in a study of T cell responses to AZD1222 COVID-19 vaccine. Using immunoSEQ multiplex PCR, the repertoire was profiled, and TCRdb retains in-frame clones only, with some absent. The data show fewer than 150,000 clones, around 85% seen once. The sequencing used peripheral blood, collected on day 0 of AZD1222 vaccination. The origin of the receptors is an adult in good health.

This chain joins TRBV12-3 or TRBV12-4 and TRBJ1-2; 8 nucleotides match TRBD1. This CDR3 comprises 13 residues. V was pared by 5 bases and J by 3 bases, with 2 bases of the junction left unmatched. CDR3 protein: CASSGQGHYGYTF. DNA for the CDR3: TGTGCCAGCAGTGGACAGGGCCACTATGGCTACACCTTC.

The V gene is TRBV7-2, the J gene TRBJ1-3, with D maybe TRBD1 (6 bases). The CDR3 sequence is 15 residues long. The germline CDR1 and CDR2 sequences are SGHTA and FQGNSA. The germline V and J ends were trimmed by 6 bases and 1 base, with 13 bases remaining between them. The CDR3 DNA reads as TGTGCCAGCAGACCAGCCAGGGGTTCTGGAAACACCATATATTTT. This sequence encodes CASRPARGSGNTIYF.

In its sample, this clone was seen once. The V gene is TRBV6-5, the J gene TRBJ1-3; possible D gene TRBD1, 5 bases. Trimming removed 4 bases from V and 3 bases from J, with 10 bases in between. This CDR3 is built from 14 residues. Germline loops: CDR1 MNHEY, CDR2 SVGAGI. The CDR3: CASSLGPDGNTIYF. In DNA form, the CDR3 reads TGTGCCAGCAGTTTGGGGCCGGATGGAAACACCATATATTTT.

J is TRBJ2-1 and V is TRBV6-5, with 11 nucleotides matching TRBD2. Germline assignment: CDR1 MNHEY and CDR2 SVGAGI. V dropped 6 bases and J dropped 2; count of bases not matched to a gene: 3. The CDR3 is 15 residues long. CDR3 loop: CASRYSGGAYNEQFF. The CDR3 nucleotides read TGTGCCAGCAGGTATAGCGGGGGGGCCTACAATGAGCAGTTCTTC.

The rearrangement uses TRBV6-2 or TRBV6-3 and TRBJ2-7; possibly TRBD2 for D (6 bases). This CDR3 has 15 residues. Trimming left V 6 bases short and J 2 bases short, with 17 bases between. Germline V gene sequence: CDR1 MNHEY, CDR2 SVGEGT. The CDR3 nucleotides are TGTGCCAGCAGCCCGGGGAGGCGGACCGCCTACGAGCAGTACTTC. Its translation is CASSPGRRTAYEQYF.

This chain uses TRBV12-3 or TRBV12-4 with TRBJ1-4, with D unclear. The V gene lost 6 bases and the J gene lost 0 bases, with 5 bases spanning the gap. CDR3 size: 13 residues. The CDR3 DNA reads TGTGCCAGCAGAAGTGCAACTAATGAAAAACTGTTTTTT. The encoded protein is CASRSATNEKLFF.

J is TRBJ1-2 and V is TRBV12-3 or TRBV12-4, with TRBD1 as a possible D gene (6 bases). The CDR3 runs 12 residues. V dropped 10 bases and J dropped 2 bases, with 11 bases sitting between them. CDR3: CATQRGNYGYTF. The CDR3 DNA sequence: TGTGCCACCCAGAGGGGGAACTATGGCTACACCTTC.

The V and J genes are TRBV5-6 and TRBJ2-7, with no clear D. With 2 bases removed from V and 2 bases from J, the gap between germline ends came to 5 bases. This CDR3 has 12 residues. Germline V CDR1 and CDR2: SGHDT, YYEEEE. The CDR3 spells CASSFSTYEQYF. The CDR3 DNA follows: TGTGCCAGCAGCTTCTCAACCTACGAGCAGTACTTC.

CDR3 in DNA: TGTGCCAGCAGCTCTACAGGGTACGAGCAGTACTTC. It encodes CASSSTGYEQYF. The V and J genes are TRBV7-9 and TRBJ2-7; the D gene is possibly TRBD1 (6 bases). The CDR3 has 12 amino acids. V shed 4 bases and J shed 4 bases, with 8 bases lying between them. CDR1 is SEHNR, CDR2 FQNEAQ, per germline (reference sequence).

The CDR3 protein is CASSLGTGGFSGANVLTF. The DNA of the CDR3 is TGTGCCAGCAGCTTAGGGACAGGGGGTTTCTCTGGGGCCAACGTCCTGACTTTC. The genes are TRBV11-2 and TRBJ2-6; TRBD1 aligns across 10 bases. The germline V gene encodes CDR1 SGHAT and CDR2 FQNNGV. After removal of 1 base from V and 0 bases from J, the junction contained 3 bases not matched to a gene. This CDR3 is 18 amino acids long.

This clone was seen just once. CDR3 sequence: CACGETTDTQYF. CDR3 nucleotide sequence: TGTGCCTGCGGGGAAACCACAGATACGCAGTATTTT. The gene calls are TRBV24-1 and TRBJ2-3; TRBD2 is a possible D gene (6 bases). The CDR3 extends over 12 amino acids. V was cut by 12 bases and J by 2 bases, with 11 bases left in between. Germline CDR1 and CDR2: KGHDR and SFDVKD.

The chain recombines TRBV2 with TRBJ2-3; D might be TRBD2 (7 bases). Germline V lookup: CDR1 SNHLY, CDR2 FYNNEI. The CDR3 sequence is 13 residues long. V was pared by 8 bases and J by 5 bases, with 14 bases between. The CDR3 DNA follows: TGTGCCAGCTTAGGGGGGGTTATAGATACGCAGTATTTT. Translated, it gives CASLGGVIDTQYF. Using reference TRBV2 and TRBJ2-3 for the parts outside the CDR3, the full variable domain is EPEVTQTPSHQVTQMGQEVILRCVPISNHLYFYWYRQILGQKVEFLVSFYNNEISEKSEIFDDQFSVERPDGSNFTLKIRSTKLEDSAMYFCASLGGVIDTQYFGPGTRLTVL.

CDR3 nucleotides: TGCAGCGTTGAAACTGGAAACACCATATATTTT. It specifies CSVETGNTIYF. The chain combines TRBV29-1 with TRBJ1-3; no clear D gene. Germline lookup yields CDR1 SQVTM and CDR2 ANQGSEA. The CDR3 has 11 residues. Trimming removed 2 bases from V and 2 bases from J, with 1 base in between.

In this sample, this clone turned up a few times. The rearrangement links TRBV27 to TRBJ1-5; maybe TRBD1 (5 bases). Trimming cost V 2 bases and J 6 bases, with 11 bases left between them. The CDR3 is 14 amino acids. Germline loops: CDR1 MNHEY, CDR2 SMNVEV (reference sequence). In nucleotides, the CDR3 is TGTGCCAGCAGTTTAAAGGGGAAAGGTCAGCCCCAGCATTTT. Its translation is CASSLKGKGQPQHF.

The count of this clone is one. The V call is TRBV5-5, the J call TRBJ1-1; D may be TRBD1 (6 bases). V was cut by 3 bases and J by 0 bases, with 9 bases left in between. CDR3 length: 14 residues. Germline V gene lookup returns CDR1 SGHKS and CDR2 YYEKEE (reference sequence). The CDR3 DNA is TGTGCCAGCAGCTACAGGGCTATGAACACTGAAGCTTTCTTT. It specifies CASSYRAMNTEAFF.

The chain joins TRBV6-4 to TRBJ2-2; 7 bases are a match to TRBD1. Trimming at V came to 6 bases and at J to 6 bases, leaving 4 bases not matched to a gene. This CDR3 is built from 13 residues. Germline CDR1 MRHNA, CDR2 SNTAGT. The CDR3 region has the DNA TGTGCCAGCAGAGGGGGCGTCGCCGGGGAGCTGTTTTTT. Protein product: CASRGGVAGELFF.

CDR3 sequence (DNA): TGTGCCAGCACCCCGGACAGCCCAAATCAGCCCCAGCATTTT. This translates into CASTPDSPNQPQHF. The chain is built from TRBV2 and TRBJ1-5; D perhaps matches TRBD1 (6 bases). Trimming removed 7 bases at V and 4 bases at J, with 14 bases between. CDR1 is SNHLY and CDR2 is FYNNEI in the germline V gene. The CDR3 length is 14 residues.

This clone came up a few times. The chain joins TRBV7-2 to TRBJ1-2, with a tentative D call TRBD1 (5 bases). Germline V lookup: CDR1 SGHTA, CDR2 FQGNSA. This CDR3 is 17 amino acids long. Trimming stripped 4 bases from V and 6 bases from J, with 24 bases between. CDR3 protein: CASSSTLDTGGRNGYTF. The DNA of the CDR3 is TGTGCCAGCAGCTCTACGCTAGATACGGGGGGGAGGAATGGCTACACCTTC.

This chain connects TRBV12-5 to TRBJ2-1, with a tentative D call TRBD2 (6 bases). Germline loops: CDR1 LGHNT, CDR2 FRNRAP. The CDR3 spans 15 residues. The V end was cut by 5 bases, the J end by 8 bases, with 19 bases between. CDR3 in amino acids: CASGPRDSAFDEQFF. The CDR3 DNA reads as TGTGCTAGTGGTCCTCGGGACTCGGCTTTCGATGAGCAGTTCTTC.

The rearrangement links TRBV20-1 to TRBJ2-5; possibly TRBD2 for D (6 bases). The CDR3 is 11 residues long. Germline V CDR1 and CDR2: DFQATT, SNEGSKA (reference sequence). Trimming shortened V by 6 bases and J by 7 bases, and 12 bases separated the two germline ends. CDR3 protein: CSADYPGTQYF. The DNA for the CDR3 is TGCAGTGCGGACTATCCAGGGACCCAGTACTTC.

The genes are TRBV2 and TRBJ2-7; 8 nucleotides match TRBD1. CDR1 is SNHLY and CDR2 is FYNNEI in the germline V gene. With V trimmed by 6 bases and J by 2 bases, 6 bases remained unmatched. This CDR3 comprises 14 residues. The CDR3 reads CASSLQGVTYEQYF. The CDR3 DNA is TGTGCCAGCAGCTTACAGGGGGTAACCTACGAGCAGTACTTC.

The gene calls are TRBV6-5 and TRBJ2-7; 7 nucleotides align to TRBD2. The CDR3 runs 15 residues. Germline V gives CDR1 MNHEY, CDR2 SVGAGI. V was pared by 6 bases and J by 4 bases, with 12 bases of the junction left unmatched. This chain's CDR3 is CASRQGGVQRYEQYF. The CDR3 DNA reads as TGTGCCAGCAGGCAGGGAGGGGTCCAGCGGTACGAGCAGTACTTC.

This clone was found once. The genes are TRBV30 and TRBJ1-1, with no clear D. V lost 0 bases and J 12 bases, leaving 14 bases between the germline ends. Germline CDR1 and CDR2: GTSNPN and SVGIG (reference sequence). The CDR3 has 12 amino acids. The CDR3 bases are TGTGCCTGGAGTGTACAAGTGGGGAGCCCTTTCTTT. This encodes CAWSVQVGSPFF.

The chain recombines TRBV7-3 with TRBJ2-3; D assignment may be TRBD1 or TRBD2 (5 bases each). The CDR3 totals 19 residues. Per the germline V gene, CDR1 is SGHTA and CDR2 is FQGTGA. The ends were cut back, 2 bases at V and 4 bases at J, with 25 bases in the middle. The chain's CDR3 is CASSLALGRGDSGADTQYF. The CDR3 coding sequence is TGTGCCAGCAGCTTAGCGTTGGGCCGGGGTGACAGTGGGGCAGATACGCAGTATTTT.

This clone turned up a few times. The chain is built from TRBV19 and TRBJ1-4, with 7 bases that match TRBD1. V dropped 4 bases and J dropped 7; count of bases not matched to a gene: 12. Germline CDR1 is LNHDA and CDR2 is SQIVND (reference sequence). The CDR3 has 16 residues. The DNA of the CDR3 is TGTGCCAGTAGTACTACACGGACAGGTCGGGGTGAAAAACTGTTTTTT. It translates to CASSTTRTGRGEKLFF.